The TCR beta chain under discussion was sequenced for a study of cytomegalovirus exposure and HLA in healthy donors. Points from the study as a whole: For most subjects, TCR beta sequences were reported to predict HLA-A and HLA-B alleles with accuracy.

The PCR had 60 Vbeta and 13 Jbeta primers. The data were produced by immunoSEQ multiplex PCR, yet TCRdb's version contains in-frame clones alone and is incomplete. The data contain 84,000 or so clones, under 80% of them singletons. For this clone: Its matching antigen is unknown.

Unrecorded immune exposures were likely, despite nominal health at sampling. This clonotype originated in a boy under 18 in good health and CMV-seronegative. The sample taken for sequencing was PBMCs.

CDR3 coding DNA: TGTGCCACCCAGGGTTGGGGAAACACCATATATTTT. It encodes CATQGWGNTIYF. The V and J genes are TRBV19 and TRBJ1-3, with a weak D call TRBD1 (5 bases). The CDR3 sequence is 12 residues long. Germline V CDR1 and CDR2: LNHDA, SQIVND (reference sequence). The V gene lost 10 bases and the J gene lost 4 bases, with 11 bases spanning the gap.